This TCR beta chain was captured in a study of CD8 T cells in ankylosing spondylitis. One entry per CDR3 protein, called by TCRdb with MiXCR from the 5' RACE reads. This sample has some 350,000 distinct CDR3 sequences, with roughly 14% found just once. The sample holds many counts of this clonotype. Trimming shortened V by 6 bases and J by 8 bases, and 13 bases separated the two germline ends. This CDR3 contains 13 residues. The clonotype was recovered from a male donor with ankylosing spondylitis or in good health (not recorded which). Sequenced input: blood, either unsorted or a sorted T cell fraction (not recorded which). The J gene is TRBJ2-2, the V gene TRBV12-3 or TRBV12-4; D gene uncertain. This chain's CDR3 is CASSPSPTGELFF. The CDR3 coding sequence is TGTGCCAGCAGCCCGAGTCCCACGGGGGAGCTGTTTTTT.